This passage covers 10 T cell receptor beta chains from one sample sequenced in a study of cytomegalovirus exposure and HLA in healthy donors. PCR used 60 Vbeta primers and 13 Jbeta primers. Data came from immunoSEQ multiplex PCR; TCRdb stores just in-frame clones and leaves some out. This table has about 100,000 clones, around 85% appearing once. The sample comprised PBMCs. The source is a man between 25 and 39 years old in good health and CMV-seronegative.

The chain is built from TRBV11-2 and TRBJ2-1, with TRBD2 as a possible D gene (5 bases). Per germline, CDR1 SGHAT and CDR2 FQNNGV. The CDR3 extends over 15 amino acids. Trimming took 2 bases from V and 6 from J, leaving 14 bases between them. As DNA, the CDR3 is TGTGCCAGCAGCTTACCTGGAGGATGGATCAATGAGCAGTTCTTC. This translates into CASSLPGGWINEQFF.

The gene calls are TRBV27 and TRBJ1-6; the D gene is possibly TRBD1 (5 bases). Germline V gene data show CDR1 as MNHEY and CDR2 as SMNVEV (reference sequence). The CDR3 covers 16 residues. Trimming removed 3 bases from V and 10 bases from J, with 19 bases in between. The CDR3 sequence is CASSFRVEPVASPLHF. The DNA for the CDR3 is TGTGCCAGCAGTTTCAGGGTGGAGCCTGTAGCCTCACCCCTCCACTTT.

This chain uses TRBV5-6 with TRBJ2-1; the D gene is possibly TRBD1 (6 bases). CDR1 and CDR2 from the germline V gene are SGHDT and YYEEEE. V gave up 2 bases and J gave up 0 bases, with 9 bases separating them. This CDR3 is 15 amino acids long. DNA for the CDR3: TGTGCCAGCAGCTTTAGGGGGACCTCCTACAATGAGCAGTTCTTC. It translates to CASSFRGTSYNEQFF. Using reference TRBV5-6 and TRBJ2-1 for the parts outside the CDR3, the full variable domain is DAGVTQSPTHLIKTRGQQVTLRCSPKSGHDTVSWYQQALGQGPQFIFQYYEEEERQRGNFPDRFSGHQFPNYSSELNVNALLLGDSALYLCASSFRGTSYNEQFFGPGTRLTVL.

The chain recombines TRBV2 with TRBJ1-6, with D possibly being TRBD1 (6 bases). This CDR3 has 17 residues. Germline CDR1 and CDR2: SNHLY and FYNNEI. V was shortened by 4 bases and J by 2 bases, with 15 bases between the two germline ends. The CDR3: CASSAPTGAPYNSPLHF. The CDR3 bases are TGTGCCAGCAGTGCCCCGACAGGTGCCCCCTATAATTCACCCCTCCACTTT.

The V call is TRBV27, the J call TRBJ1-1; D gene ambiguous. Trimming took 6 bases from V and 5 from J, leaving 13 bases between them. In germline, CDR1 is MNHEY, CDR2 SMNVEV (reference sequence). The CDR3 contains 13 residues. CDR3 sequence: CASSQYGRTEAFF. CDR3 in DNA: TGTGCCAGCAGCCAATACGGGAGGACTGAAGCTTTCTTT.

The chain combines TRBV9 with TRBJ2-2; D call uncertain. The CDR3 length is 12 residues. The V gene lost 2 bases and the J gene lost 4 bases, with 3 bases spanning the gap. CDR1 is SGDLS and CDR2 is YYNGEE in the germline V gene. The CDR3 DNA reads as TGTGCCAGCAGCGTCGGCACCGGGGAGCTGTTTTTT. It encodes CASSVGTGELFF.

This clone was seen a few times. V is TRBV4-2 and J is TRBJ2-1; TRBD2 matches at 7 bases. The trim removed 1 base at V and 12 bases at J, leaving 12 bases unmatched. The CDR3 spans 15 residues. CDR1 is LGHNA and CDR2 is YNFKEQ in the germline V gene. The CDR3 loop is CASSQGLGTTPGQFF. CDR3 bases: TGTGCCAGCAGCCAAGGCCTGGGGACTACACCAGGGCAGTTCTTC.

The chain employs TRBV7-9 and TRBJ2-1, with 8 bases fitting TRBD1. CDR3 length: 12 amino acids. The J segment lost 13 bases and the V segment lost 5 bases, leaving 7 bases of the junction unmatched. Germline CDR1 SEHNR, CDR2 FQNEAQ (reference sequence). CDR3 bases: TGTGCCAGCAGCCCCCAGGACAGGGACCAGTTCTTC. It translates to CASSPQDRDQFF.

The rearrangement links TRBV28 to TRBJ2-1; 8 bases align to TRBD2. The CDR3 is made up of 16 amino acids. In germline, CDR1 is MDHEN, CDR2 SYDVKM. V lost 8 bases and J lost 7; bases outside the gene matches: 16. The CDR3 protein is CASCPLGAGVGNEQFF. In DNA, the CDR3 is TGTGCCAGCTGTCCTTTAGGAGCGGGAGTAGGTAATGAGCAGTTCTTC.

The chain couples TRBV18 to TRBJ2-7; 8 positions match TRBD2. V gave up 3 bases and J gave up 7 bases; unmatched junction bases: 8. Germline V gene lookup returns CDR1 KGHSH and CDR2 LQKENI. CDR3 length: 14 amino acids. CDR3 sequence: CASSPLAGTIEQYF. The DNA of the CDR3 is TGTGCCAGCTCACCTTTAGCGGGAACGATAGAGCAGTACTTC.